This record concerns one T cell receptor (beta chain) sequence. Its target antigen remains unknown. HCMV serostatus was determined by detecting HCMV-specific IgG in serum with a commercial ELISA kit. Ficoll density gradient centrifugation was used to isolate peripheral blood mononuclear cells from blood. This sample is part of a study of T cells expressing NK-cell markers (dated by TCRdb to the early 2020s). Study-level background: Three sorted T-cell subsets (CD3+CD56+NKG2C+, CD3+CD56+NKG2C- and CD3+CD56-NKG2C+) from several donors had their TCR beta-chain repertoires profiled. Seven of the eight sequenced donors were HCMV-seropositive and one was HCMV-seronegative. The eight sequenced donors were randomly selected healthy volunteers, three men and five women. Sequencing of the libraries produced 2 x 150 bp reads on Illumina HiSeq 2000/2500, MiSeq or NextSeq. General conclusions and limits of the study: Those dominant clonotypes were again the most abundant among CD3+CD56-NKG2C+ cells in a handful of donors, at about 25-65%. For roughly six donors, the dominant CD3+CD56+NKG2C+ clonotypes were among the top 10 CD8+ clonotypes and accounted for roughly 1.0-7.5% of CD8+ T cells. Whether the expanded NKG2C-expressing T cell clones were specific for HCMV antigens remained unclear.

Instrument on record: Illumina HiSeq 2000. 5'RACE template switching, by which a universal primer site and unique molecular identifiers were added, was used to make TCR beta cDNA libraries. cDNA synthesis was primed from the TCR beta constant segment and was followed by two successive PCR amplification steps. The study's own analysis went as follows. MIGEC handled demultiplexing of the reads and grouping by UMI, while MiTCR was used to assemble and quantify clonotypes. To exclude erroneous sequences, any TCR cDNA sequence not supported by at least two reads was discarded. Downstream repertoire analysis used the tcR package, and clonotypes were matched across fractions by CDR3 nucleotide sequence plus V segment. VDJmatch was used to annotate antigen specificity against VDJdb, with one amino acid substitution allowed in CDR3. TCRdb reprocessed the reads; each CDR3 protein sequence makes one entry, and DNA is unavailable. TCRdb's processing, not the authors', yielded these V and J calls. The data table for this sample lists roughly 430,000 distinct CDR3 sequences. The ten largest clones take up approximately 7% of the sample.

Its CDR3 holds 20 amino acids, cysteine through phenylalanine. No DNA sequence was recorded. Based on the germline V gene (reference sequence), the CDR1 and CDR2 sequences are DFQATT and SNEGSKA. In this chain, TRBV20-1 is recombined with TRBJ2-1; TCRdb outputs TRBD2, but without DNA this stays unchecked. The specimen was blood T cells: a sorted CD56 or NKG2C T cell subset, CD4+ or CD8+ T cells, or bulk PBMC T cells (not recorded which). The source of this sequence is a woman between 18 and 69 years old in good health. CDR3 sequence: CSARALAGGLRGLGYNEQFF.